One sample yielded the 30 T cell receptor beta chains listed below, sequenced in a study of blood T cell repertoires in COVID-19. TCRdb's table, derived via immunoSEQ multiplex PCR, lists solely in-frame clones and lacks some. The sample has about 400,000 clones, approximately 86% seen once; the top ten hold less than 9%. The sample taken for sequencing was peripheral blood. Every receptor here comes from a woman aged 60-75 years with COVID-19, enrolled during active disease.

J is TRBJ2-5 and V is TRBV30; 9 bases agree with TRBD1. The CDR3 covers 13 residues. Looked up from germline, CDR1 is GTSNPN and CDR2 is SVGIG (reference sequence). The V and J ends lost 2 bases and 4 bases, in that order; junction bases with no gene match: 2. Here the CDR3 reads CAWSRQGGETQYF. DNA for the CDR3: TGTGCCTGGAGTCGACAGGGGGGAGAGACCCAGTACTTC. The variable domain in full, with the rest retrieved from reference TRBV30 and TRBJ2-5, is SQTIHQWPATLVQPVGSPLSLECTVEGTSNPNLYWYRQAAGRGLQLLFYSVGIGQISSEVPQNLSASRPQDRQFILSSKKLLLSDSGFYLCAWSRQGGETQYFGPGTRLLVL.

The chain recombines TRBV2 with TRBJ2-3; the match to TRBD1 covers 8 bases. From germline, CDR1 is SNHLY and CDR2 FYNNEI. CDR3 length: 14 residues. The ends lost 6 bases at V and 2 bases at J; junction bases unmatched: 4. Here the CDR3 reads CASRPTGATDTQYF. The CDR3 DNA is TGTGCCAGCAGGCCGACAGGGGCCACAGATACGCAGTATTTT.

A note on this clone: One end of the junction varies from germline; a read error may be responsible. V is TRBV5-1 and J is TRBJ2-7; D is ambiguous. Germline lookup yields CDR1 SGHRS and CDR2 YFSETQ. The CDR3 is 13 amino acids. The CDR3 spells CASSLAVSNEQYF. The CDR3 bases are TGCGCCAGCAGCTTGGCAGTCTCCAACGAGCAGTACTTC.

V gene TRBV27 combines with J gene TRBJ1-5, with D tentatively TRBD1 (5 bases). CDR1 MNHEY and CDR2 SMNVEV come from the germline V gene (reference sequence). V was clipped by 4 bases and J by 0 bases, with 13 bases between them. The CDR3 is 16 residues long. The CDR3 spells CASSSSPGGSNQPQHF. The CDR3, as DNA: TGTGCCAGCAGTTCGTCTCCGGGGGGTAGCAATCAGCCCCAGCATTTT.

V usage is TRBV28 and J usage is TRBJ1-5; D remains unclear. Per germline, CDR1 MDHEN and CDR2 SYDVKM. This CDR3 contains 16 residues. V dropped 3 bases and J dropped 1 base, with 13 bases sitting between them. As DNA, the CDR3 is TGTGCCAGCAGTTTTCGACTTCGAGGGAGCAATCAGCCCCAGCATTTT. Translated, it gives CASSFRLRGSNQPQHF.

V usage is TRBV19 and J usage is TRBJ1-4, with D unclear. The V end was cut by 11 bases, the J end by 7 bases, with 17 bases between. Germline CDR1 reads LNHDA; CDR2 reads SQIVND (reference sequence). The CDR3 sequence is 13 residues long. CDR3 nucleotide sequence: TGTGCCGCTGACTCCCTGGGGAGTGAAAAACTGTTTTTT. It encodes CAADSLGSEKLFF.

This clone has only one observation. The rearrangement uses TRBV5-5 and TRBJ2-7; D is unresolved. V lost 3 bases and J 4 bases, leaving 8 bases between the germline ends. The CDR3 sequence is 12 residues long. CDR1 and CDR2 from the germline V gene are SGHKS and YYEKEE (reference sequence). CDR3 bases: TGTGCCAGCAGCTACACAGCTTACGAGCAGTACTTC. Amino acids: CASSYTAYEQYF.

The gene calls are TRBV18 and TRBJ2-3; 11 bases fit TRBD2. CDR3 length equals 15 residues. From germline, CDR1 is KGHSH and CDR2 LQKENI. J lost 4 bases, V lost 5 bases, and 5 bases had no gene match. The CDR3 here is CASSIAGGTADTQYF. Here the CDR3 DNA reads TGTGCCAGCTCAATAGCGGGGGGGACGGCAGATACGCAGTATTTT.

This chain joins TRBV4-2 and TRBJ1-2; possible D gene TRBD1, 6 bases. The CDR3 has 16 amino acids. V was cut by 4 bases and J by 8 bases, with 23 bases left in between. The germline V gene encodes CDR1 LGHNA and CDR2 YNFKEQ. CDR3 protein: CASSPPTGGSPRGYTF. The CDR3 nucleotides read TGTGCCAGCAGCCCCCCGACAGGAGGCTCTCCTCGGGGCTACACCTTC.

DNA for the CDR3: TGCGCCAGCAGCCAACTGGGACAGGGCTCCTACGAGCAGTACTTC. It codes for CASSQLGQGSYEQYF. This chain joins TRBV4-3 and TRBJ2-7; TRBD1 matches 9 bases. The CDR3 has 15 amino acids. In germline, CDR1 is LGHNA, CDR2 YSLEER. After removal of 2 bases from V and 0 bases from J, the junction contained 2 bases not matched to a gene.

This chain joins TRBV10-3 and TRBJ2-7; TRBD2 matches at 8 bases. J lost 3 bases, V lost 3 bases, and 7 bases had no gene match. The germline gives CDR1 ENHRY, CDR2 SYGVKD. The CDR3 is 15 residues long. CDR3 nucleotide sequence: TGTGCCATCAGTGACGGCGGGGGGTTGATCTACGAGCAGTACTTC. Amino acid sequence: CAISDGGGLIYEQYF.

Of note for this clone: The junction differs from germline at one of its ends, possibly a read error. This CDR3 reads CASTLRQHHYATNEKLFF. CDR3 in DNA: TGTGCCAGCACCTTACGACAGCACCACTATGCAACTAATGAAAAACTGTTTTTT. This chain links TRBV7-6 with TRBJ1-4, with a tentative D call TRBD1 (5 bases). The CDR3 length is 18 residues. CDR1 is SGHVS, CDR2 FNYEAQ, per germline.

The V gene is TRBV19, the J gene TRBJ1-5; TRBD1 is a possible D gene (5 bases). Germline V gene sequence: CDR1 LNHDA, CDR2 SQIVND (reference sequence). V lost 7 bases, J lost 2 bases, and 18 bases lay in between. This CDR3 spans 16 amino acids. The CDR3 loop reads CASNQGGALGNQPQHF. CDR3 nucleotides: TGTGCCAGTAACCAAGGAGGGGCGCTCGGCAATCAGCCCCAGCATTTT.

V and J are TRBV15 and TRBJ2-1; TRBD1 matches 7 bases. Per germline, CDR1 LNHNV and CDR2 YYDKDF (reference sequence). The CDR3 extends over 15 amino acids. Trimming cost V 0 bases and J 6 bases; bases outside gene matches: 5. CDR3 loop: CATSRETGVINEQFF. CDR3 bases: TGTGCCACCAGCAGAGAAACAGGGGTGATCAATGAGCAGTTCTTC.

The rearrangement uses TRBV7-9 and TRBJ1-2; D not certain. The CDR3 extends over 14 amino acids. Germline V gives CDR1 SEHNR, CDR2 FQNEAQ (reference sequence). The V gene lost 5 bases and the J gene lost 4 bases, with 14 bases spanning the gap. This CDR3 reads CASSPWEDLYGYTF. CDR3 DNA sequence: TGTGCCAGCAGCCCCTGGGAGGACCTCTATGGCTACACCTTC. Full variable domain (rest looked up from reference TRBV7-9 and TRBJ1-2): DTGVSQNPRHKITKRGQNVTFRCDPISEHNRLYWYRQTLGQGPEFLTYFQNEAQLEKSRLLSDRFSAERPKGSFSTLEIQRTEQGDSAMYLCASSPWEDLYGYTFGSGTRLTVV.

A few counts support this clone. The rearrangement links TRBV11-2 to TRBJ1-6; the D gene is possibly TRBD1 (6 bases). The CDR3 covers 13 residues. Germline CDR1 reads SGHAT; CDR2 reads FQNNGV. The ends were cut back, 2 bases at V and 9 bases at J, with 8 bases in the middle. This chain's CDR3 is CASSLRRGSPLHF. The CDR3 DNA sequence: TGTGCCAGCAGCTTACGCAGGGGTTCACCCCTCCACTTT.

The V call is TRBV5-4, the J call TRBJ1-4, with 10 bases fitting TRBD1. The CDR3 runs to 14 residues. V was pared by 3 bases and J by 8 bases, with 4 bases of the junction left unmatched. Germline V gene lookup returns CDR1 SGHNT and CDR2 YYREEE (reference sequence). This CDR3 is CASSWDRGGEKLFF. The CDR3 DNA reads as TGTGCCAGCAGCTGGGACAGGGGAGGGGAAAAACTGTTTTTT.

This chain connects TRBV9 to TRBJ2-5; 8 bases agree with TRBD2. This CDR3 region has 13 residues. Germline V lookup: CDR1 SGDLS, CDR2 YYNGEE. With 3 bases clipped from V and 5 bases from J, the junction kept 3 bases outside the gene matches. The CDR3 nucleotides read TGTGCCAGCAGCGGGGGACTAGGTGAGACCCAGTACTTC. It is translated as CASSGGLGETQYF.

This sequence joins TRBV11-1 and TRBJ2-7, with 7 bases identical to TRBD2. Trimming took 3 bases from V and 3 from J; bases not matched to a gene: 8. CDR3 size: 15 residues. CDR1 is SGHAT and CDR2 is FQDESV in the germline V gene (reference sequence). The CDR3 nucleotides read TGTGCCAGCAGCTTCGATCCCGGGACTAACTACGAGCAGTACTTC. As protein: CASSFDPGTNYEQYF.

CDR3 region: CASRRETTTNEKLFF. CDR3 bases: TGTGCCAGCAGGCGGGAGACTACAACTAATGAAAAACTGTTTTTT. This rearrangement joins TRBV6-5 to TRBJ1-4; D unresolved. Trimming took 6 bases from V and 0 from J, leaving 11 bases between them. The V gene's germline CDR1 is MNHEY and CDR2 SVGAGI. The CDR3 has 15 residues.

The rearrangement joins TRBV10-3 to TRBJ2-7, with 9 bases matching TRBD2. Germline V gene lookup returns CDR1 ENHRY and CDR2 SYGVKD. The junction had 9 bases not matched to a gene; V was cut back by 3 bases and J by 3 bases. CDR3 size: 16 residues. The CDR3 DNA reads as TGTGCCATCAGTGACTCCCCAGCGGGGGGCTTCTACGAGCAGTACTTC. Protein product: CAISDSPAGGFYEQYF.

CDR3 amino acids: CASSRGVIGNQPQHF. The CDR3 region has the DNA TGTGCCAGTAGTAGGGGGGTAATAGGCAATCAGCCCCAGCATTTT. The chain links TRBV19 to TRBJ1-5; perhaps TRBD1 as D (5 bases). Germline CDR1 and CDR2: LNHDA and SQIVND (reference sequence). V lost 4 bases and J 2 bases, leaving 12 bases between the germline ends. The CDR3 is 15 residues long.

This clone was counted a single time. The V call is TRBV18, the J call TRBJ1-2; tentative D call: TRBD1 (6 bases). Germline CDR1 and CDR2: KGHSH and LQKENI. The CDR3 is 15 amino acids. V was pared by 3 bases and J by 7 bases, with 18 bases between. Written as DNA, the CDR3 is TGTGCCAGCTCACCGCCTCAGGGGTCGGCGAGTGGCTACACCTTC. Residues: CASSPPQGSASGYTF.

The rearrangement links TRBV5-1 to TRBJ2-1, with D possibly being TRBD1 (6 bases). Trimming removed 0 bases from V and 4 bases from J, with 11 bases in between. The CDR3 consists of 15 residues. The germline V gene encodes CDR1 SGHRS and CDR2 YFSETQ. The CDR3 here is CASSLADSNYNEQFF. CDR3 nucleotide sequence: TGCGCCAGCAGCTTGGCGGACAGTAATTACAATGAGCAGTTCTTC.

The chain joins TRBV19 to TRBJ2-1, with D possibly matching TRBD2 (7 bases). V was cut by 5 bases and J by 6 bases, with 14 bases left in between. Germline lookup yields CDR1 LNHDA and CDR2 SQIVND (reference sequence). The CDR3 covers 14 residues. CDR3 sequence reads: CASSGGALANEQFF. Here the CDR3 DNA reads TGTGCCAGTAGTGGGGGGGCCTTGGCCAATGAGCAGTTCTTC.

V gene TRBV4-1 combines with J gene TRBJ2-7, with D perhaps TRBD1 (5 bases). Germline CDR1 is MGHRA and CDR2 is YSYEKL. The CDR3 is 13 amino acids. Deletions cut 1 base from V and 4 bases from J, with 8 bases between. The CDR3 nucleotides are TGCGCCAGCAGCCAAGTAGGACAATACGAGCAGTACTTC. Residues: CASSQVGQYEQYF.

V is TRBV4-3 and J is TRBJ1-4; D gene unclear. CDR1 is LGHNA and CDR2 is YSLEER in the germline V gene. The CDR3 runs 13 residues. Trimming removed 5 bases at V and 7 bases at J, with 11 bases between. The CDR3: CASSKAVGEKLFF. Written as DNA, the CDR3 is TGCGCCAGCAGCAAGGCGGTAGGTGAAAAACTGTTTTTT.

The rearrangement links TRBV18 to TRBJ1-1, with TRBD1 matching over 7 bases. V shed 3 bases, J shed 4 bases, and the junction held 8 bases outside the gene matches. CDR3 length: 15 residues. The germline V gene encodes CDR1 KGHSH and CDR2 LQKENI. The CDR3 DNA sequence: TGTGCCAGCTCACCGGAAACCTCAGGGGGCACTGAAGCTTTCTTT. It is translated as CASSPETSGGTEAFF.

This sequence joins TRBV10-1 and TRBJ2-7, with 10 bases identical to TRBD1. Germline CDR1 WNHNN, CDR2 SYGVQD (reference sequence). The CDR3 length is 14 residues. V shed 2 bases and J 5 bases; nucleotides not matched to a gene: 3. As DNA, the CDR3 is TGCGCCAGCAGTGAGCCGGGACAGGGGAACGAGCAGTACTTC. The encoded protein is CASSEPGQGNEQYF.

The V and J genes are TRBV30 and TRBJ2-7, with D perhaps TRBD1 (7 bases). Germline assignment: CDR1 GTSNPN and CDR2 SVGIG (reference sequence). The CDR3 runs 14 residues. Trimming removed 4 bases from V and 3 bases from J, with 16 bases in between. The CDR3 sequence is CAWTGDRSYYEQYF. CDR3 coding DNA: TGTGCCTGGACGGGGGACAGATCCTACTACGAGCAGTACTTC.